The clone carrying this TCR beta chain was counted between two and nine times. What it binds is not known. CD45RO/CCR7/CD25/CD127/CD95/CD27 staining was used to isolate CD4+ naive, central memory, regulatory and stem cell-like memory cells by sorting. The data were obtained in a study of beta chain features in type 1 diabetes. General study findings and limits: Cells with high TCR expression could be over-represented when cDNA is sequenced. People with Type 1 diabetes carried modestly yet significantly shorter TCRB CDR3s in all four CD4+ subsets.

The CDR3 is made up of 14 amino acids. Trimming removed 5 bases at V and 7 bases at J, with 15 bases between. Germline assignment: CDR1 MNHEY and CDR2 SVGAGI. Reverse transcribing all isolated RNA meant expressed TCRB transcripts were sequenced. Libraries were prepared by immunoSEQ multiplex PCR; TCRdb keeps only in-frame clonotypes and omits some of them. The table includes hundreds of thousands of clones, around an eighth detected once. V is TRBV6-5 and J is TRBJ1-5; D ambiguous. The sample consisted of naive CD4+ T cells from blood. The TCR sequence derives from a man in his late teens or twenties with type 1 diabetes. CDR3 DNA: TGTGCCAGCAGTGCTAAAGGAATAGGGCAGCCCCAGCATTTT. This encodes CASSAKGIGQPQHF.